Described below is a single T cell receptor beta chain sequence and its context. The sample contains more than one DNA sequence encoding this CDR3. This entry belongs to a study of cytomegalovirus exposure and HLA in healthy donors. The CDR3 has 17 amino acids. From germline, CDR1 is MNHNS and CDR2 SASEGT. With 0 bases removed from V and 4 bases from J, the gap between germline ends came to 16 bases. PCR employed 60 Vbeta and 13 Jbeta primers. Using immunoSEQ multiplex PCR, the repertoire was profiled, and TCRdb retains in-frame clones only, with some absent. The data contain roughly 180,000 clones, 76% of them singletons.

The V gene is TRBV6-1, the J gene TRBJ1-5; TRBD1 might be the D (6 bases). What was sequenced was PBMCs. The source of this sequence is a female donor in good health and CMV-seronegative. In DNA, the CDR3 is TGTGCCAGCAGTGAAGCGCTTCAGGGGCAGCGGAATCAGCCCCAGCATTTT. Translating gives CASSEALQGQRNQPQHF.